The present entry profiles one TCR beta chain with its context. The antigen it recognizes is unknown. Qualities for individual bases were not recorded, and no much larger clone is one base off. V and J are trimmed by 3 bases and 3 bases, and the gene matches miss 12 bases of the junction. Based on the germline V gene, the CDR1 and CDR2 sequences are SGHDT and YYEEEE. The cysteine opens and the phenylalanine closes a CDR3 of 17 amino acids. Of the read, only the CDR3 DNA is kept; its 51 bases are in frame from base 1. Libraries were made using the immunoSEQ multiplex PCR assay. RNA was extracted from all samples and reverse transcribed into cDNA, which served as template for TCR sequencing. First-strand cDNA was synthesized using SuperScript III with a 2:1 mix of oligo-dT and random hexamers. A synthetic immune receptor repertoire was used to assess amplification bias, and residual bias was removed computationally. On the study's bioinformatics: Raw reads were preprocessed to remove errors, and CDR3 was defined by IMGT conventions from the conserved cysteine to phenylalanine. Clonality was calculated as 1 minus Shannon entropy normalized by log2 of the number of productive unique TCRs. Scalp TCRbeta sequences were cross-referenced with sorted blood CD4 and CD8 repertoires so that the CD4 or CD8 identity of scalp clones could be inferred. TCRdb holds this immuneACCESS table with in-frame rearrangements only. Some clones are missing; in checked studies, unresolved V genes explain under half, and the rest has no known cause. From that table come the V and J calls and clone size; the DNA was used to work out D and trimming. The sample table shows over 60,000 clones, and roughly 46% are seen once. The top ten clonotypes cover approximately 20% of the sample.

The sample originates from a study of CD8+ T cells in alopecia areata (dated by TCRdb to 2017 to 2018). The study in broad terms: Treated patients were enrolled in an open-label pilot trial of oral tofacitinib at 5 to 10 mg twice daily for moderate-to-severe alopecia areata. Tofacitinib was administered for 6 to 18 months, and 6 months of follow-up off drug were then conducted to assess delayed response and recurrence. Disease severity in treated patients was measured with the SALT score, which quantifies the percentage of affected scalp surface area. In both human patients and the C3H/HeJ mouse model, the study applied high-throughput TCRbeta sequencing to look at T cell clonal expansion in alopecia areata. On the human side, TCRbeta sequencing was run on scalp tissue and on sorted CD4+ and CD8+ peripheral blood T cells from healthy controls and from alopecia areata patients with either patchy or totalis/universalis disease. Patients on tofacitinib were biopsied at baseline and after 4 and 24 weeks of treatment, and several of the patients also had a later scalp biopsy. Scalp clonality was compared across normal scalp (n=4), patchy alopecia areata scalp (n=8), and alopecia totalis/universalis scalp (n=8). The RNA source kit depended on sample type: the PAXgene miRNA kit for fixed scalp, the miRNeasy kit for PBMCs, and the RNeasy kit for mouse skin. TCRbeta CDR3 regions were amplified by immunoSEQ multiplex PCR using 35 Vbeta forward and 13 Jbeta reverse primers. The investigation overall reported the following: Compared with mice, TCR sequences shared between patients were less clear, possibly partly because of HLA diversity across the patient population. Many expanded lesional clones were found to persist in scalp and blood during tofacitinib treatment, and relapse after treatment cessation may be partly explained by this persistence. With tofacitinib, both scalp clonality and the number of expanded CD8+ clones among the top 100 scalp clones went down significantly. Because the treated cohort was small and included a single nonresponder, larger studies are needed to assess links between baseline CD8+ expansion and response. Compared with normal scalp, lesional scalp had higher clonality and more expanded CD8+ clones, particularly in alopecia totalis/universalis, a pattern that suggests antigenic drive. Unlike mouse skin, which is dominated by gammadelta T cells, normal human skin has resident alphabeta T cells that are also sequenced, and this complicates analysis of the scalp TCR repertoire.

The meaning of the sample's treatment or condition label: oral pan-JAK inhibitor, 5-10 mg twice daily. Peripheral blood and lesional scalp punch biopsies were obtained from patients with alopecia areata. PBMCs were isolated by density centrifugation and stained for CD3, CD4 and CD8, after which CD4+ and CD8+ T cells were sorted on a FACSAria. The receptor's source is a human donor with alopecia areata. The material sequenced was CD8+ T cells sorted from blood, taken at approximately week 39, from a patient treated with tofacitinib. The chain employs TRBV5-6 and TRBJ1-2, with TRBD1 identical over 9 junction bases. The base sequence is TGTGCCAGCAGCTCGCGGGACAGGGCCCCGTTTGACTATGGCTACACCTTC. Translation gives CASSSRDRAPFDYGYTF.